These T cell receptor beta chains were read from a single sample in a study of graft-versus-host responses after intestinal transplantation. Here immunoSEQ multiplex PCR was the method, and the copy in TCRdb shows in-frame clones only, minus some. This table holds about 97,000 clones, about nine tenths found once. Their recognized antigens are unknown. The source material was unstimulated CD4+ T cells sorted from spleen or lymph node cells, sampled before transplant. These receptors all come from a human donor who was the organ donor for an intestinal transplant. The CDR3 runs from the conserved cysteine through the conserved F or W. A D gene is named only where the DNA matches it firmly. Where a row states a size, it is once, few, many or the class of an expanded clone; other rows omit it.

cdr3_aa: CASSQDEGGNQPQHF
cdr3_nt: TGTGCCAGCAGCCAAGATGAAGGAGGCAATCAGCCCCAGCATTTT
clone_size: NA
v_call: TRBV4-2
d_call: NA
j_call: TRBJ1-5

cdr3_aa: CATSGGSYEQYF
cdr3_nt: TGTGCCACCTCAGGGGGATCCTACGAGCAGTACTTC
clone_size: NA
v_call: TRBV19
d_call: TRBD1
j_call: TRBJ2-7

cdr3_aa: CASSYWGKGDQPQHF
cdr3_nt: TGTGCCAGCAGTTACTGGGGGAAGGGGGATCAGCCCCAGCATTTT
clone_size: few
v_call: TRBV6-6
d_call: NA
j_call: TRBJ1-5

cdr3_aa: CASSQDLLGAYGYTF
cdr3_nt: TGCGCCAGCAGCCAAGATCTCCTGGGGGCCTATGGCTACACCTTC
clone_size: NA
v_call: TRBV4-3
d_call: NA
j_call: TRBJ1-2

cdr3_aa: CASTLITSGIKSYNEQFF
cdr3_nt: TGTGCCAGCACCCTAATCACTAGCGGGATAAAATCCTACAATGAGCAGTTCTTC
clone_size: NA
v_call: TRBV5-6
d_call: TRBD2
j_call: TRBJ2-1

cdr3_aa: CASSHALAGVPQETQYF
cdr3_nt: TGTGCCAGCAGCCATGCACTAGCGGGGGTCCCACAAGAGACCCAGTACTTC
clone_size: NA
v_call: TRBV4-2
d_call: TRBD2
j_call: TRBJ2-5

cdr3_aa: CASSLTGQLYTEAFF
cdr3_nt: TGTGCCAGCAGCTTAACGGGACAGCTGTACACTGAAGCTTTCTTT
clone_size: NA
v_call: TRBV7-9
d_call: TRBD1
j_call: TRBJ1-1

cdr3_aa: CASSYRAGGLGELFF
cdr3_nt: TGTGCCAGCAGTTACCGAGCGGGGGGGCTCGGGGAGCTGTTTTTT
clone_size: NA
v_call: TRBV6-5
d_call: TRBD2
j_call: TRBJ2-2

cdr3_aa: CASSLRGTGGGDTQYF
cdr3_nt: TGTGCCAGCAGCTTAAGGGGGACAGGGGGCGGAGATACGCAGTATTTT
clone_size: few
v_call: TRBV11-2
d_call: TRBD1
j_call: TRBJ2-3

cdr3_aa: CASSLDSTVADTQYF
cdr3_nt: TGTGCCAGCAGCTTAGACTCAACCGTCGCAGATACGCAGTATTTT
clone_size: NA
v_call: TRBV7-2
d_call: NA
j_call: TRBJ2-3